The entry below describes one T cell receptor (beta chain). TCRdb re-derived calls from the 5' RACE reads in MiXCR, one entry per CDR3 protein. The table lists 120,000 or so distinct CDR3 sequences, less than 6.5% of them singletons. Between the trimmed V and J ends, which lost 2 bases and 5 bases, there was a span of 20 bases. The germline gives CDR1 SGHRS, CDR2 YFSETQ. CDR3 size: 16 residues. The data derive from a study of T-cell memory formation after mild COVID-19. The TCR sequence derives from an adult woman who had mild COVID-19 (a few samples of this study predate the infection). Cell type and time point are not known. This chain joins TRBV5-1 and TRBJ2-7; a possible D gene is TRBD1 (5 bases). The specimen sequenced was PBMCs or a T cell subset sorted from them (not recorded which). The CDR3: CASSFRPEKGLHEQYF. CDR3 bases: TGCGCCAGCAGCTTTAGGCCAGAAAAGGGGTTACACGAGCAGTACTTC. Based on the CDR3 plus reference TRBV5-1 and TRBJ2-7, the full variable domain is KAGVTQTPRYLIKTRGQQVTLSCSPISGHRSVSWYQQTPGQGLQFLFEYFSETQRNKGNFPGRFSGRQFSNSRSEMNVSTLELGDSALYLCASSFRPEKGLHEQYFGPGTRLTVT.